The clone carrying this T cell receptor beta chain turned up a few times. These data originate in a study of T-cell memory formation after mild COVID-19. TCRdb ran MiXCR on the 5' RACE reads and lists one entry per CDR3 protein. This repertoire shows about 100,000 distinct CDR3 sequences, approximately 15% found once; its top ten account for 35% to 50%. This CDR3 has 15 amino acids. Germline CDR1 reads SEHNR; CDR2 reads FQNEAQ (reference sequence). V lost 4 bases to trimming and J lost 3 bases; unmatched junction nucleotides: 7. This TCR derives from a man between 18 and 35 years old who had mild COVID-19 (a few samples of this study predate the infection). Cell type and time point are not known. The chain couples TRBV7-9 to TRBJ2-5, with TRBD1 identical over 8 bases. Sequenced material: PBMCs or a T cell subset sorted from them (not recorded which). CDR3 nucleotides: TGTGCCAGCAGCTCACTCAGGGGGCGCGAAGAGACCCAGTACTTC. This sequence encodes CASSSLRGREETQYF.